These 4 T cell receptor beta chains were sequenced from one sample in a study of identical twins. TCRdb reprocessed the 5' RACE reads with MiXCR, giving one entry per CDR3 protein. The data show 500,000 or so distinct CDR3 sequences, more than 13% seen once. These data are also associated with another study on yellow fever vaccine responses in identical twins.

The sequenced material came from CD4+ T cells sorted from blood. The receptors originated from a woman in her late teens or twenties in good health.

This clonotype has more than one count but fewer than ten. In DNA, the CDR3 is TGTGCCAGCAGAAAGGGCGGGGGCTCCTACAATGAGCAGTTCTTC. Protein sequence: CASRKGGGSYNEQFF. V usage is TRBV5-6 and J usage is TRBJ2-1, with 7 bases lining up with TRBD2. J was trimmed by 0 bases and V by 5 bases; bases with no gene match: 5. The CDR3 spans 15 residues. In germline, CDR1 is SGHDT, CDR2 YYEEEE.

This clonotype has a single count. The chain is built from TRBV6-1 and TRBJ1-5; D is undetermined. Per the germline V gene, CDR1 is MNHNS and CDR2 is SASEGT. The CDR3 totals 15 residues. V shed 6 bases and J shed 0 bases, with 12 bases lying between them. CDR3: CASRGRRDSNQPQHF. The CDR3 coding sequence is TGTGCCAGCAGAGGCCGGCGTGATAGCAATCAGCCCCAGCATTTT.

This clonotype was detected ten times or more. The chain links TRBV29-1 to TRBJ2-5, with a possible D match to TRBD2 (6 bases). This CDR3 has 12 amino acids. The V gene lost 5 bases and the J gene lost 2 bases, with 9 bases spanning the gap. From germline, CDR1 is SQVTM and CDR2 ANQGSEA. CDR3 amino acids: CSVRRGQETQYF. The CDR3 DNA sequence: TGCAGCGTTAGGCGGGGACAAGAGACCCAGTACTTC. Together with reference TRBV29-1 and TRBJ2-5, the CDR3 gives the full variable domain: SAVISQKPSRDICQRGTSLTIQCQVDSQVTMMFWYRQQPGQSLTLIATANQGSEATYESGFVIDKFPISRPNLTFSTLTVSNMSPEDSSIYLCSVRRGQETQYFGPGTRLLVL.

The table lists this clonotype with a few counts. The V gene is TRBV20-1, the J gene TRBJ2-7; possibly TRBD1 or TRBD2 for D (5 bases each). Trimming took off 5 bases at V and 4 bases at J, with 12 bases between the two ends. The CDR3 is 12 residues long. CDR1 is DFQATT, CDR2 SNEGSKA, per germline (reference sequence). The CDR3 nucleotides read TGCAGTGCTCGTGGGGGATTTTACGAGCAGTACTTC. As protein: CSARGGFYEQYF.